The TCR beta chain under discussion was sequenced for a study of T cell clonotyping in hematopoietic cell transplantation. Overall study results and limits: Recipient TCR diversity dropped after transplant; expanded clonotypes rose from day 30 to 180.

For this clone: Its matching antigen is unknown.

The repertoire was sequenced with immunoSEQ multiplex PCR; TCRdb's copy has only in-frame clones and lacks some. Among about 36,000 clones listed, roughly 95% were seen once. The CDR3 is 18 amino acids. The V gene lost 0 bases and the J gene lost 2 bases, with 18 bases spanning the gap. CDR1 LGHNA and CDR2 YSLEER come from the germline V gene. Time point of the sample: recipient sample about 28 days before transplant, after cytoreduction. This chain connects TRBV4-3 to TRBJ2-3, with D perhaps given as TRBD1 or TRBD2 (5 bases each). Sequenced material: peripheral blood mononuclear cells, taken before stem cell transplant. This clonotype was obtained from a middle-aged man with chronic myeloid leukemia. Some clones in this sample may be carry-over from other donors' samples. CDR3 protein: CASSQDTGRGGNTDTQYF. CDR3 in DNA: TGCGCCAGCAGCCAAGATACGGGACGTGGGGGAAACACAGATACGCAGTATTTT.